These 25 T cell receptor beta chains share one sample of origin, sequenced in a study of graft-versus-host responses after intestinal transplantation (dated by TCRdb to about 2021). The sample's time point label, in plain terms: cells obtained before transplantation from donor or recipient. The library was produced with the immunoSEQ multiplex PCR assay. TCRdb took over this immuneACCESS table, retaining in-frame rearrangements with V and J assigned. Such tables are incomplete; in checked studies, under half of the missing clones stem from an unresolved V gene, and the remainder is unexplained. Present in this sample are about 120,000 clones, approximately 95% of which were seen just once. More than 2.5% of the sample is taken by the ten largest. Their antigen targets remain unknown. The sequenced sample was unstimulated CD8+ T cells sorted from spleen or lymph node cells, obtained before intestinal transplant. These receptors were taken from a human donor who received an intestinal transplant.

The rearrangement joins TRBV6-1 to TRBJ2-7; D not resolved. V lost 2 bases to trimming and J lost 2 bases, with 7 bases between them. The CDR3 has 13 residues. Germline V gene data show CDR1 as MNHNS and CDR2 as SASEGT. The CDR3 sequence: CASSEYPTYEQYF. As DNA, the CDR3 is TGTGCCAGCAGTGAATACCCGACCTACGAGCAGTACTTC.

V is TRBV6-1 and J is TRBJ2-7; 7 positions agree with TRBD1. CDR1 is MNHNS, CDR2 SASEGT, per germline. V shed 1 base and J 5 bases; nucleotides not matched to a gene: 5. CDR3 length: 14 amino acids. CDR3 coding DNA: TGTGCCAGCAGTGAAGTTGGCCAGGGGGACGAGCAGTACTTC. It specifies CASSEVGQGDEQYF.

A remark on this clone: The same CDR3 arises from other DNA sequences in this sample as well. This chain joins TRBV28 and TRBJ2-5, with 7 bases fitting TRBD2. Germline loops: CDR1 MDHEN, CDR2 SYDVKM. V shed 3 bases, J shed 4 bases, and the junction held 2 bases outside the gene matches. The CDR3 contains 13 residues. The CDR3 nucleotides read TGTGCCAGCAGTTTGGGGGGGGGAGAGACCCAGTACTTC. Translated, it gives CASSLGGGETQYF.

This clone was detected once. The chain links TRBV5-8 to TRBJ2-1; D is ambiguous. The CDR3 length is 15 residues. CDR1 is SGHTS and CDR2 is YDEGEE in the germline V gene. Trimming pared 1 base from V and 4 bases from J, leaving 12 bases between. The CDR3 loop reads CASSLSGQGYNEQFF. For the CDR3, the DNA is TGTGCCAGCAGCTTGTCTGGGCAAGGGTACAATGAGCAGTTCTTC.

The chain carries TRBV28 and TRBJ2-7; no clear D gene. The CDR3 runs to 11 residues. Trimming shortened V by 2 bases and J by 6 bases, and 5 bases separated the two germline ends. From germline, CDR1 is MDHEN and CDR2 SYDVKM. The CDR3 here is CASSLGVEQYF. The CDR3 DNA follows: TGTGCCAGCAGTTTAGGCGTCGAGCAGTACTTC.

This chain uses TRBV28 with TRBJ2-3; 7 bases line up with TRBD2. The CDR3 spans 17 residues. Germline loops: CDR1 MDHEN, CDR2 SYDVKM. Losses at the gene ends were 6 bases for V and 0 bases for J; bases not matched to a gene: 12. The CDR3 DNA reads TGTGCCAGCAGATCTAGCGGAGAATCCCGAAGCACAGATACGCAGTATTTT. Protein sequence: CASRSSGESRSTDTQYF.

The rearrangement links TRBV15 to TRBJ1-5; D gene uncertain. CDR3 size: 15 residues. Germline-derived CDR1 and CDR2 are LNHNV and YYDKDF (reference sequence). The ends were cut back, 0 bases at V and 6 bases at J, with 12 bases in the middle. The DNA for the CDR3 is TGTGCCACCAGCAGAGATGTTGGCCGGGGTCAGCCCCAGCATTTT. Protein: CATSRDVGRGQPQHF.

The chain combines TRBV5-6 with TRBJ2-5; D is ambiguous. The CDR3 length is 13 residues. The germline gives CDR1 SGHDT, CDR2 YYEEEE. Trimming shortened V by 0 bases and J by 3 bases, and 6 bases separated the two germline ends. The CDR3 nucleotides are TGTGCCAGCAGCTTGGGCAGAGAAGAGACCCAGTACTTC. Translated: CASSLGREETQYF.

The chain recombines TRBV7-6 with TRBJ2-1; 7 nucleotides align to TRBD2. The CDR3 consists of 19 residues. Losses at the gene ends were 0 bases for V and 5 bases for J; bases not matched to a gene: 16. Germline V gene lookup returns CDR1 SGHVS and CDR2 FNYEAQ. The CDR3 DNA reads TGTGCCAGCAGCTTAGCTAGCGGTGTCGGCGGGAGAGAGCACAATGAGCAGTTCTTC. As protein: CASSLASGVGGREHNEQFF.

This chain connects TRBV15 to TRBJ2-2; 9 positions agree with TRBD1. Germline loops: CDR1 LNHNV, CDR2 YYDKDF (reference sequence). J gave up 0 bases and V 5 bases, and 1 base lay outside the gene matches. This CDR3 is built from 15 residues. The CDR3 coding sequence is TGTGCCACCAGCGGGGACAGGGCGAACACCGGGGAGCTGTTTTTT. Translated, it gives CATSGDRANTGELFF. Filled out from reference TRBV15 and TRBJ2-2, the complete variable domain reads DAMVIQNPRYQVTQFGKPVTLSCSQTLNHNVMYWYQQKSSQAPKLLFHYYDKDFNNEADTPDNFQSRRPNTSFCFLDIRSPGLGDTAMYLCATSGDRANTGELFFGEGSRLTVL.

The CDR3 spells CASNPGGLGDEQYF. The DNA of the CDR3 is TGTGCCAGCAACCCAGGGGGCCTGGGCGACGAGCAGTACTTC. The chain is built from TRBV28 and TRBJ2-7; 8 bases agree with TRBD1. Germline V lookup: CDR1 MDHEN, CDR2 SYDVKM. CDR3 length: 14 amino acids. With V trimmed by 7 bases and J by 5 bases, 10 bases remained unmatched.

This chain joins TRBV5-6 and TRBJ1-1; no clear D. V lost 2 bases and J 4 bases, leaving 6 bases between the germline ends. Germline CDR1 SGHDT, CDR2 YYEEEE. The CDR3 spans 12 residues. The CDR3 loop is CASSFWVTEAFF. The CDR3 DNA sequence: TGTGCCAGCAGCTTCTGGGTCACTGAAGCTTTCTTT.

The V call is TRBV19, the J call TRBJ2-5; 9 bases are shared with TRBD2. The J call is in doubt because the DNA end fits TRBJ2-7 better. The germline CDR1 and CDR2 sequences are LNHDA and SQIVND (reference sequence). The CDR3 is 16 residues long. The DNA of the CDR3 is TGTGCCAGTAGTATTTGGGAGCGGAGCGGGGGGTACGAGCAGTACTTC. Translation gives CASSIWERSGGYEQYF.

The chain uses TRBV27 and TRBJ2-5; 12 bases fit TRBD2. V lost 4 bases, J lost 1 base, and 4 bases stayed unmatched. CDR3 length: 16 amino acids. CDR1 is MNHEY, CDR2 SMNVEV, per germline (reference sequence). The CDR3 region has the DNA TGTGCCAGCAGTTCCTGGACTAGCGGGATCCAAGAGACCCAGTACTTC. This codes for CASSSWTSGIQETQYF.

The chain is built from TRBV7-3 and TRBJ2-1; D may be TRBD2 (6 bases). The length of the CDR3 is 15 residues. V was trimmed by 5 bases and J by 8 bases, leaving 19 bases between them. Germline CDR1 and CDR2: SGHTA and FQGTGA. CDR3 amino acids: CASSGLSTGEDEQFF. CDR3 nucleotide sequence: TGTGCCAGCAGCGGCTTAAGTACGGGAGAAGATGAGCAGTTCTTC.

This clone was recorded a few times. This sequence joins TRBV28 and TRBJ1-3; D uncertain. CDR3 size: 14 residues. The V and J ends lost 2 bases and 0 bases respectively, with 5 bases between them. The germline V gene encodes CDR1 MDHEN and CDR2 SYDVKM. DNA of the CDR3: TGTGCCAGCAGTTTAGGTCACTCTGGAAACACCATATATTTT. Protein product: CASSLGHSGNTIYF.

The chain couples TRBV5-8 to TRBJ2-1; D uncertain. CDR1 SGHTS and CDR2 YDEGEE come from the germline V gene. V gave up 1 base and J gave up 5 bases, with 7 bases separating them. The CDR3 has 13 amino acids. The CDR3 DNA is TGTGCCAGCAGCTTGACACTTCACAATGAGCAGTTCTTC. Its translation: CASSLTLHNEQFF.

In its sample, this clone was seen once. This chain links TRBV4-1 with TRBJ2-1, with 11 bases aligning to TRBD1. The CDR3 is 18 amino acids. The ends lost 0 bases at V and 7 bases at J; junction bases unmatched: 11. CDR1 is MGHRA and CDR2 is YSYEKL in the germline V gene. DNA for the CDR3: TGCGCCAGCAGCCAAGATCCCCACGGACAGGGGGCTTGGAATGAGCAGTTCTTC. This sequence encodes CASSQDPHGQGAWNEQFF.

The genes are TRBV9 and TRBJ1-2; 11 positions match TRBD1. With 2 bases clipped from V and 7 bases from J, the junction kept 4 bases outside the gene matches. The CDR3 covers 14 residues. Germline loops: CDR1 SGDLS, CDR2 YYNGEE. CDR3 sequence reads: CASSVGQGAPGYTF. The CDR3 DNA sequence: TGTGCCAGCAGCGTCGGACAGGGGGCGCCTGGCTACACCTTC.

The V call is TRBV13, the J call TRBJ2-3, with 10 bases lining up with TRBD2. The CDR3 spans 19 residues. CDR1 and CDR2 (germline): PRHDT, FYEKMQ (reference sequence). With V trimmed by 4 bases and J by 1 base, 14 bases remained unmatched. CDR3 in DNA: TGTGCCAGCAGCTATAGGGGGACCGGCGGGACTAGCGGCACAGATACGCAGTATTTT. Encoded protein: CASSYRGTGGTSGTDTQYF.

The rearrangement joins TRBV11-2 to TRBJ2-1, with D uncertain. Germline V gene data show CDR1 as SGHAT and CDR2 as FQNNGV. The CDR3 has 12 amino acids. Between the trimmed V and J ends, which lost 5 bases and 9 bases, there was a span of 11 bases. This chain's CDR3 is CASSARVPEQFF. In DNA form, the CDR3 reads TGTGCCAGCAGCGCTAGGGTCCCTGAGCAGTTCTTC.

This clone was detected once. The chain links TRBV27 to TRBJ2-7; TRBD2 might be the D (6 bases). CDR3 length: 14 amino acids. Trimming removed 4 bases from V and 3 bases from J, with 13 bases in between. Germline lookup yields CDR1 MNHEY and CDR2 SMNVEV (reference sequence). The CDR3 DNA reads as TGTGCCAGCAGTTCTGACTACGGGGGCTACGAGCAGTACTTC. It encodes CASSSDYGGYEQYF.

V and J are TRBV13 and TRBJ1-1, with 7 positions matching TRBD1. The length of the CDR3 is 15 residues. Losses at the gene ends were 4 bases for V and 0 bases for J; bases not matched to a gene: 5. Germline V lookup: CDR1 PRHDT, CDR2 FYEKMQ (reference sequence). The CDR3 nucleotides read TGTGCCAGCAGCTCCGACAGGGATATGAACACTGAAGCTTTCTTT. Its protein product is CASSSDRDMNTEAFF.

The rearrangement joins TRBV9 to TRBJ2-1, with D possibly TRBD2 on 6 matching bases. The CDR3 consists of 13 residues. V was trimmed by 3 bases and J by 6 bases, leaving 10 bases between them. Germline V gives CDR1 SGDLS, CDR2 YYNGEE. The DNA for the CDR3 is TGTGCCAGCAGCGCGACTAGTGGCAATGAGCAGTTCTTC. This gives the protein CASSATSGNEQFF.

V usage is TRBV5-5 and J usage is TRBJ1-5, with TRBD1 matching over 9 bases. Germline V gene data show CDR1 as SGHKS and CDR2 as YYEKEE (reference sequence). J lost 8 bases, V lost 4 bases, and 7 bases had no gene match. The CDR3 has 14 amino acids. The CDR3: CASSTGQGLEPQHF. The DNA for the CDR3 is TGTGCCAGCAGCACGGGACAGGGTTTGGAGCCCCAGCATTTT.